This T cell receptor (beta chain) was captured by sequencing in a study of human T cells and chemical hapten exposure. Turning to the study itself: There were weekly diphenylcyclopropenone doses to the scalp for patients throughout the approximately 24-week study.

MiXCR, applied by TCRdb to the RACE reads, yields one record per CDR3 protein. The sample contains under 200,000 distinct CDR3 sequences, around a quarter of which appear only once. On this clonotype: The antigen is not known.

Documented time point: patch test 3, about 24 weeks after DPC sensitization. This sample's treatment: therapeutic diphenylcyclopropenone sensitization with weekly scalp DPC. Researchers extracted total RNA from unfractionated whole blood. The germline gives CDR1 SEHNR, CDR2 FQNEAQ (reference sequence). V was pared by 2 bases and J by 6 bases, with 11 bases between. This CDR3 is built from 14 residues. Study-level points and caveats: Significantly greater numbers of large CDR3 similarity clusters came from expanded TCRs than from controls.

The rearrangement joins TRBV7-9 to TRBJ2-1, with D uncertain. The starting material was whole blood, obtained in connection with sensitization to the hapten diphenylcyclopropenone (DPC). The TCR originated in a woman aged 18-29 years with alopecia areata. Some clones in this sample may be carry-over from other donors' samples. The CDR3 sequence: CASSLLEARNEQFF. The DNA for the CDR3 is TGTGCCAGCAGCTTATTAGAGGCCCGCAATGAGCAGTTCTTC.